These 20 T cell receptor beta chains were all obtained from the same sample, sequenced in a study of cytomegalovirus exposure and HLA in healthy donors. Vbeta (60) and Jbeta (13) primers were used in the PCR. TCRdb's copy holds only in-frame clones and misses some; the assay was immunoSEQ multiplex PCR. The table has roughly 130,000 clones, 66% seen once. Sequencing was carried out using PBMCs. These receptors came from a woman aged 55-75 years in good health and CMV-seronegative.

This CDR3 reads CASSFTGGEQYF. CDR3 in DNA: TGTGCCAGCAGTTTCACAGGGGGAGAGCAGTACTTC. The genes are TRBV6-6 and TRBJ2-7, with 8 positions matching TRBD1. The CDR3 spans 12 residues. V gave up 4 bases and J gave up 7 bases; unmatched junction bases: 3. Germline V lookup: CDR1 MNHNY, CDR2 SVGAGI (reference sequence).

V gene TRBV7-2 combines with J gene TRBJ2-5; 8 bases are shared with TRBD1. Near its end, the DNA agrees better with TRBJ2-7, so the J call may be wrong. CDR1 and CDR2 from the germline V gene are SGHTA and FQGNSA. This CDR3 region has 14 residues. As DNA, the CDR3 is TGTGCCAGCAGCTGGACAGGGAGCTCCTACGAGCAGTACTTC. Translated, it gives CASSWTGSSYEQYF.

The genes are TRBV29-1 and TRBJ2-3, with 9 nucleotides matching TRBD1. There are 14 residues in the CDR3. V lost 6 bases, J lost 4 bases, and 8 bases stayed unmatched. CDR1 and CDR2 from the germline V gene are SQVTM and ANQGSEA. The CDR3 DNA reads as TGCAGCGTCGTCGGGACAGGGTTTGCAGATACGCAGTATTTT. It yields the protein CSVVGTGFADTQYF.

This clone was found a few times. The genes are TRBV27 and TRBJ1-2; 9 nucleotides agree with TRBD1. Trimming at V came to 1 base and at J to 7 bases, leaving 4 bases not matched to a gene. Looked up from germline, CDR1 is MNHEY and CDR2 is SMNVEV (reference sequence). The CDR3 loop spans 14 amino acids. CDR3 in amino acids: CASSLYRGRGGYTF. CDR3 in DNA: TGTGCCAGCAGTTTATACAGGGGGCGAGGTGGCTACACCTTC.

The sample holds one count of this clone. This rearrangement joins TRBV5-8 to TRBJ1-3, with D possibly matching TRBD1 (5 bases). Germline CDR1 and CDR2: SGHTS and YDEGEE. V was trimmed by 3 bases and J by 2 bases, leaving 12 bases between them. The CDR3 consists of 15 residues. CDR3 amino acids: CASSSRTRPGNTIYF. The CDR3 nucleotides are TGTGCCAGCAGCTCCCGGACACGACCTGGAAACACCATATATTTT.

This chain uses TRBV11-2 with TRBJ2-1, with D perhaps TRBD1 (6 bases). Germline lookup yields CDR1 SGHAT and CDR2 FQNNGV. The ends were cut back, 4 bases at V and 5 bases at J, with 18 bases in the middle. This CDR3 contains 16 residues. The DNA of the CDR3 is TGTGCCAGCAGCTCAAGCAGGGGAATGGGAAACAATGAGCAGTTCTTC. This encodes CASSSSRGMGNNEQFF.

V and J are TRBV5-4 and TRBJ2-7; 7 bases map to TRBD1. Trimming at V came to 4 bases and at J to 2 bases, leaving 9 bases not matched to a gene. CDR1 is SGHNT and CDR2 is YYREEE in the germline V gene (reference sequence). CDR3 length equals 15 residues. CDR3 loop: CASSVDRVPTYEQYF. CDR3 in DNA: TGTGCCAGCAGCGTTGACAGGGTCCCCACCTACGAGCAGTACTTC.

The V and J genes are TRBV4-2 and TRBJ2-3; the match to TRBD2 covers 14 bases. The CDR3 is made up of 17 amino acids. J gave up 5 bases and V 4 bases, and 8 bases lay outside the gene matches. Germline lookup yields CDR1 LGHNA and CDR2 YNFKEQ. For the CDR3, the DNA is TGTGCCAGCAGCCGGGTCCCGGGACTAGCGGGAGAAGATACGCAGTATTTT. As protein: CASSRVPGLAGEDTQYF.

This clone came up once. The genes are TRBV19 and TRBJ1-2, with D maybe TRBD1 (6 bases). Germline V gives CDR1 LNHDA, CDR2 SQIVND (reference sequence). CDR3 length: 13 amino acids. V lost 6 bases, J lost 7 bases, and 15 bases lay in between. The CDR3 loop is CASSPTGKSGYTF. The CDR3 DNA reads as TGTGCCAGTAGCCCTACAGGGAAATCTGGCTACACCTTC.

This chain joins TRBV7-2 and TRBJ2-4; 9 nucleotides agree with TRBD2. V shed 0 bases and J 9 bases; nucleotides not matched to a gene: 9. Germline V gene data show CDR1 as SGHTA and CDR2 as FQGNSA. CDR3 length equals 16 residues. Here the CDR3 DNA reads TGTGCCAGCAGCTTAGCAGATCTGGCGGGAGGGTCCATTCAGTACTTC. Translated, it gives CASSLADLAGGSIQYF.

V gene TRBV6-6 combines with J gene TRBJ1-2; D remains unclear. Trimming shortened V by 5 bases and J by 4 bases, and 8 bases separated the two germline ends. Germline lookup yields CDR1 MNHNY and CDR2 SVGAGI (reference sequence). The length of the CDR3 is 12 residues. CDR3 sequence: CASSVTAYGYTF. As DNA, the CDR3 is TGTGCCAGCAGTGTAACAGCCTATGGCTACACCTTC.

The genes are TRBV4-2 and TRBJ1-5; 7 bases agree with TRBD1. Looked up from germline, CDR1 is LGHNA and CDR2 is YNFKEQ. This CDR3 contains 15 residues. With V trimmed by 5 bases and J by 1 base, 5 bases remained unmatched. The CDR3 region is CASSRQGGSNQPQHF. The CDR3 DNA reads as TGTGCCAGCAGCAGACAAGGGGGCAGCAATCAGCCCCAGCATTTT.

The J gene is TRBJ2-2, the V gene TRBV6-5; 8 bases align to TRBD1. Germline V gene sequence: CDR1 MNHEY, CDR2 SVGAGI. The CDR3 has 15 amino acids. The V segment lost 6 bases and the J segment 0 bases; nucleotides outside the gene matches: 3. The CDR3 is CASRPQGANTGELFF. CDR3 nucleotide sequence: TGTGCCAGCAGGCCACAGGGGGCGAACACCGGGGAGCTGTTTTTT.

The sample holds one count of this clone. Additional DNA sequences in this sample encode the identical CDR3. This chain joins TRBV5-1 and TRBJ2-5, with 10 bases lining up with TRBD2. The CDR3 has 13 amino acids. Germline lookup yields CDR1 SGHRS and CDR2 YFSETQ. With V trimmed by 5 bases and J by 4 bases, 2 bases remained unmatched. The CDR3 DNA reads TGCGCCAGCAGTTTAGCGGGAGGAGAGACCCAGTACTTC. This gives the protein CASSLAGGETQYF.

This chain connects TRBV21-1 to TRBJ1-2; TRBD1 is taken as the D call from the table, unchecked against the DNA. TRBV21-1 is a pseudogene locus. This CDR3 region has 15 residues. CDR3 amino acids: CASSKKVTGGSGYTF. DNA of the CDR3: TGTGCCAGCAGCAAAAAGGTGACAGGGGGGTCTGGCTACACCTTC.

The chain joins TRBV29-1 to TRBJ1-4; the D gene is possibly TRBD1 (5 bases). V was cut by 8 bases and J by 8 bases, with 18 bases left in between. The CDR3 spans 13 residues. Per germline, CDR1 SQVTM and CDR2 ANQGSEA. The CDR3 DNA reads TGCAGCCAAGTCGGGGGGAATAGGGAAAAACTGTTTTTT. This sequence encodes CSQVGGNREKLFF.

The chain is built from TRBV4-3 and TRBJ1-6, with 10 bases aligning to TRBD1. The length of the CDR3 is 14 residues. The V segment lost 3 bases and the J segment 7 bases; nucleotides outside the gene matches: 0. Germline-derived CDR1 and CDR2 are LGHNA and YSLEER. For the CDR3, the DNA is TGCGCCAGCAGCCAGGGACAGGGGAATTCACCCCTCCACTTT. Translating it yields CASSQGQGNSPLHF.

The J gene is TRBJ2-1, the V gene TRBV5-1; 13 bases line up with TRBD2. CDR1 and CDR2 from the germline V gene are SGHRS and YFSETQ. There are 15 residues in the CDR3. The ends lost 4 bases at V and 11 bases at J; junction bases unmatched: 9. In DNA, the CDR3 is TGCGCCAGCAGCGCCGACGGACTAGCGGGAGTCCAGCAGTTCTTC. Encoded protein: CASSADGLAGVQQFF.

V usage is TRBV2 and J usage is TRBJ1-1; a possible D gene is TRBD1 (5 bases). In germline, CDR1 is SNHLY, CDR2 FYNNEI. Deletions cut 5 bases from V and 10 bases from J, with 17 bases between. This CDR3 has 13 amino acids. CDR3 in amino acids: CASSPDAGQGAFF. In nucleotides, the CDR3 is TGTGCCAGCAGTCCAGACGCAGGGCAGGGAGCTTTCTTT. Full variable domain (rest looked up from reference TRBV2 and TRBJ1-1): EPEVTQTPSHQVTQMGQEVILRCVPISNHLYFYWYRQILGQKVEFLVSFYNNEISEKSEIFDDQFSVERPDGSNFTLKIRSTKLEDSAMYFCASSPDAGQGAFFGQGTRLTVV.

The CDR3 loop reads CASSRDGGAGEQYF. Here the CDR3 DNA reads TGTGCCAGTAGTAGGGACGGCGGGGCTGGAGAGCAGTACTTC. The chain employs TRBV19 and TRBJ2-7, with a weak D call TRBD2 (6 bases). This CDR3 spans 14 amino acids. Trimming left V 4 bases short and J 7 bases short, with 17 bases between. The germline gives CDR1 LNHDA, CDR2 SQIVND (reference sequence).